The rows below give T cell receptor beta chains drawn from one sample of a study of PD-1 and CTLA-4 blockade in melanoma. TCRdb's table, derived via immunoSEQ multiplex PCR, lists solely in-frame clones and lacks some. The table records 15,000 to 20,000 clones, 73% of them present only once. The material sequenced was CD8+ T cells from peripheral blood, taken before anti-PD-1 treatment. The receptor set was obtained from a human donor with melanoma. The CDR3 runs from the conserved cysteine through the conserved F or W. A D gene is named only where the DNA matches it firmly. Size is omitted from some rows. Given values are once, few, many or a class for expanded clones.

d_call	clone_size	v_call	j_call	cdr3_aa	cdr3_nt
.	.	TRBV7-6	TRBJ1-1	CASSQRGYTEAFF	TGTGCCAGCAGCCAAAGAGGTTACACTGAAGCTTTCTTT
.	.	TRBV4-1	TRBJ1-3	CASKGALGSSGNTIYF	TGCGCCAGCAAGGGAGCGTTGGGCAGCTCTGGAAACACCATATATTTT
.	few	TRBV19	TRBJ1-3	CASSISSGNTIYF	TGTGCCAGTAGTATCTCGTCTGGAAACACCATATATTTT
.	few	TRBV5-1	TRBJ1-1	CASSLELVDHTEAFF	TGCGCCAGCAGCTTGGAGTTAGTGGATCACACTGAAGCTTTCTTT
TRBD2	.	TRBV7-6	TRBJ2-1	CASSARLASYNEQFF	TGTGCCAGCAGCGCGCGACTAGCCTCCTACAATGAGCAGTTCTTC
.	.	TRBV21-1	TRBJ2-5	CASSKQETQYF	TGTGCCAGCAGCAAACAAGAGACCCAGTACTTC
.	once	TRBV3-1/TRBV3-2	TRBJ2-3	CASSQVTVGDTQYF	TGTGCCAGCAGCCAAGTTACGGTTGGAGATACGCAGTATTTT
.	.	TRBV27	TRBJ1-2	CASRSWEGYGYTF	TGTGCCAGCCGGTCTTGGGAGGGCTATGGCTACACCTTC
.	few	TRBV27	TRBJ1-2	CASSSIGHTGPYGYTF	TGTGCCAGCAGTTCGATTGGACACACAGGACCCTATGGCTACACCTTC
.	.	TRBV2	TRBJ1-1	CASSRGENTEAFF	TGTGCCAGCAGTAGGGGGGAAAACACTGAAGCTTTCTTT
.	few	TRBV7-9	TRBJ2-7	CASSGAGTSYEQYF	TGTGCCAGCAGCGGGGCGGGGACATCCTACGAGCAGTACTTC
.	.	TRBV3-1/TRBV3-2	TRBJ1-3	CASSQDRRGFGDTSSLGGNTIYF	TGTGCCAGCAGCCAAGATCGTAGGGGCTTCGGGGACACCTCAAGTTTAGGAGGAAACACCATATATTTT
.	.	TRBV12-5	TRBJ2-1	CASGSDEDSYNEQFF	TGTGCTAGTGGTTCCGACGAAGACTCCTACAATGAGCAGTTCTTC
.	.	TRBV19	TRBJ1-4	CASSIIVGASGEKLFF	TGTGCCAGTAGTATAATCGTGGGGGCGAGCGGTGAAAAACTGTTTTTT
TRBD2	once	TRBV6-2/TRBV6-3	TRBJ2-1	CASSLAGPSSYNEQFF	TGTGCCAGCAGTTTAGCGGGCCCTAGCTCCTACAATGAGCAGTTCTTC
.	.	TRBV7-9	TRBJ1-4	CASSYIGRDGEKLFF	TGTGCCAGCAGCTATATAGGCCGGGACGGGGAAAAACTGTTTTTT
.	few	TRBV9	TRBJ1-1	CASSDPGDTEAFF	TGTGCCAGCAGCGACCCAGGGGACACTGAAGCTTTCTTT
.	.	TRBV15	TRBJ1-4	CATSRRETNEKLFF	TGTGCCACCAGCAGGAGGGAGACTAATGAAAAACTGTTTTTT
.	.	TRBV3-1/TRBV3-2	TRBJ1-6	CASSQDRWPIEAPLHF	TGTGCCAGCAGCCAAGACAGGTGGCCCATCGAAGCACCCCTCCACTTT
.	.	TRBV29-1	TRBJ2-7	CSVGSGVTYEQYF	TGCAGCGTCGGAAGCGGCGTTACCTACGAGCAGTACTTC
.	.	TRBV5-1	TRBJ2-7	CASSSGVGAGYEQYF	TGCGCCAGCAGCTCCGGGGTGGGGGCAGGATACGAGCAGTACTTC
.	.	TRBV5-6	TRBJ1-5	CASSTRQAAYQPQHF	TGTGCCAGCAGCACCCGACAGGCGGCGTATCAGCCCCAGCATTTT
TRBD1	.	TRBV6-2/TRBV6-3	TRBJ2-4	CASSRGQEAAAKNIQYF	TGTGCCAGCAGTAGGGGACAGGAGGCGGCCGCCAAAAACATTCAGTACTTC
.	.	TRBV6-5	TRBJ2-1	CASSYSSRGEQFF	TGTGCCAGCAGTTACTCGAGCCGGGGTGAGCAGTTCTTC
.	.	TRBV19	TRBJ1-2	CASNDGLYGYTF	TGTGCCAGTAACGACGGTCTCTATGGCTACACCTTC
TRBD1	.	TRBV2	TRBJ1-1	CASRPGQGTEAFF	TGTGCCAGCAGGCCGGGACAGGGTACCGAAGCTTTCTTT
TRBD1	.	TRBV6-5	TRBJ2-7	CASSKRTGAHEQYF	TGTGCCAGCAGCAAAAGGACAGGGGCCCACGAGCAGTACTTC
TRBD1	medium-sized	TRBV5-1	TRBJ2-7	CASSLGQGVTYEQYF	TGCGCCAGCAGCTTGGGACAGGGGGTGACCTACGAGCAGTACTTC
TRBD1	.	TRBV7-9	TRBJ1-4	CASSLGAGTGDEKLFF	TGTGCCAGCAGCTTAGGAGCCGGGACAGGGGATGAAAAACTGTTTTTT
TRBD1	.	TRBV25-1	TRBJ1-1	CASSAHRDRANTEAFF	TGTGCCAGCAGTGCACACCGGGACAGGGCAAACACTGAAGCTTTCTTT
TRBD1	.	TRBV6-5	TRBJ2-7	CASSYDRDSYEQYF	TGTGCCAGCAGTTACGACAGGGACTCCTACGAGCAGTACTTC
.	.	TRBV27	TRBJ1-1	CASTRLVGDTEAFF	TGTGCCAGCACCCGCCTAGTAGGGGACACTGAAGCTTTCTTT
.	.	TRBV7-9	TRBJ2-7	CASSFREEQYF	TGTGCCAGCAGCTTCCGAGAAGAGCAGTACTTC
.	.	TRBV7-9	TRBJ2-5	CASSSRYQETQYF	TGTGCCAGCAGCTCCCGGTACCAAGAGACCCAGTACTTC
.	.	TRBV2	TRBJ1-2	CASSERGGQGVYGYTF	TGTGCCAGCAGTGAAAGAGGCGGGCAGGGAGTTTATGGCTACACCTTC
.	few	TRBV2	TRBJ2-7	CASSRDNYEQYF	TGTGCCAGCAGTCGGGACAACTACGAGCAGTACTTC
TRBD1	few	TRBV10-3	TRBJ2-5	CAISESTDRAFQETQYF	TGTGCCATCAGTGAGTCGACCGACAGGGCCTTCCAAGAGACCCAGTACTTC
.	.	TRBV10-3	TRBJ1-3	CAISEPMGGSPSGNTIYF	TGTGCCATCAGCGAACCTATGGGTGGGAGCCCTTCTGGAAACACCATATATTTT
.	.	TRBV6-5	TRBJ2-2	CASSPPSTNTGELFF	TGTGCCAGCAGTCCGCCTAGTACGAACACCGGGGAGCTGTTTTTT
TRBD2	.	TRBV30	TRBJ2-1	CAWKAGTGGYNEQFF	TGTGCCTGGAAGGCCGGGACGGGGGGCTACAATGAGCAGTTCTTC
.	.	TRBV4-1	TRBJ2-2	CASSQGGELFF	TGCGCCAGCAGCCAGGGCGGGGAGCTGTTTTTT
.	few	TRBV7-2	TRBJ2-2	CASIPAGGGYTGELFF	TGTGCCAGCATCCCGGCAGGGGGAGGTTACACCGGGGAGCTGTTTTTT
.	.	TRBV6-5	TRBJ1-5	CASSYSRGDRQPQHF	TGTGCCAGCAGTTACTCGAGAGGGGACCGGCAGCCCCAGCATTTT
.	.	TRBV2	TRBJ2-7	CASTGTFTYEQYF	TGTGCCAGCACCGGGACATTTACCTACGAGCAGTACTTC
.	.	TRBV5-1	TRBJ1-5	CASSLAGGRGNQPQHF	TGCGCCAGCAGCTTGGCCGGGGGAAGGGGCAATCAGCCCCAGCATTTT
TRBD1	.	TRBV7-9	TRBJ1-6	CASSKTEGARSPLHF	TGTGCCAGCAGCAAAACTGAGGGGGCTCGTTCACCCCTCCACTTT
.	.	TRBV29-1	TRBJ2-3	CSVEGGGQPLDTQYF	TGCAGCGTTGAAGGTGGGGGCCAACCCCTAGATACGCAGTATTTT
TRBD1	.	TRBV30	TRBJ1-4	CAWSVPGQWDEKLFF	TGTGCCTGGAGTGTACCGGGACAGTGGGATGAAAAACTGTTTTTT
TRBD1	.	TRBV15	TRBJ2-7	CATSSGTGPYEQYF	TGTGCCACCAGCTCCGGGACAGGACCCTACGAGCAGTACTTC
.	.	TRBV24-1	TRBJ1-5	CATSDSGSDQPQHF	TGTGCCACCAGTGACTCTGGGAGCGATCAGCCCCAGCATTTT
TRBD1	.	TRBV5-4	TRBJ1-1	CASSPPPGQGAAFF	TGTGCCAGCAGCCCCCCCCCGGGACAGGGAGCAGCTTTCTTT
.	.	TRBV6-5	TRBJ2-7	CASSLGHSYEQYF	TGTGCCAGCAGTTTAGGACACTCCTACGAGCAGTACTTC
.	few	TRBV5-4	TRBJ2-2	CASSFRANTGELFF	TGTGCCAGCAGCTTCCGGGCTAACACCGGGGAGCTGTTTTTT
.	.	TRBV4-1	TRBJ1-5	CASSQDRYSNQPQHF	TGCGCCAGCAGCCAAGATCGGTATAGCAATCAGCCCCAGCATTTT